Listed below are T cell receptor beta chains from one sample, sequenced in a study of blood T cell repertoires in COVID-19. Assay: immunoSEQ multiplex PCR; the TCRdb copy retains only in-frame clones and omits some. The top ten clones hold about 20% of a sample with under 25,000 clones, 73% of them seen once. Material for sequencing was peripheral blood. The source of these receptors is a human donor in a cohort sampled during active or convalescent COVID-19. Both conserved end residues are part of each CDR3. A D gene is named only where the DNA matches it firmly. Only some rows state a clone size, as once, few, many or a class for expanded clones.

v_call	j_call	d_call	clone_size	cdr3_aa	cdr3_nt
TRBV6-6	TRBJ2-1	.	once	CASAARAGEQFF	TGTGCCAGCGCGGCCAGGGCAGGAGAGCAGTTCTTC
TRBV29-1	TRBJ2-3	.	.	CSAVGTPAGDTQYF	TGCAGCGCCGTCGGGACCCCCGCGGGGGATACGCAGTATTTT
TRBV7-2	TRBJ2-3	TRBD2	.	CASSPSRGGSGSLTQYF	TGTGCCAGCAGCCCGAGTCGGGGGGGAAGCGGGTCCCTCACGCAGTATTTT
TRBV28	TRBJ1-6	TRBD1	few	CASSATGTGGSPLHF	TGTGCCAGCAGTGCTACCGGGACAGGGGGTTCACCCCTCCACTTT
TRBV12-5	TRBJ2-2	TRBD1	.	CASGSRTGGGGELFF	TGTGCTAGTGGTTCGAGGACAGGGGGCGGCGGGGAGCTGTTTTTT
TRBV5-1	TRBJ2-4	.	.	CASSLAGAKNIQYF	TGCGCCAGCAGCTTGGCCGGGGCCAAAAACATTCAGTACTTC
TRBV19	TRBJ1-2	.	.	CASSMRQFGYGYTF	TGTGCCAGTAGTATGCGACAGTTTGGCTATGGCTACACCTTC
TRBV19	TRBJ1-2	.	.	CASSRGYGYTF	TGTGCCAGTTCCCGGGGTTATGGCTACACCTTC
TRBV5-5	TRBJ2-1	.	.	CASSPLNREQFF	TGTGCCAGCAGCCCTCTAAATCGCGAGCAGTTCTTC
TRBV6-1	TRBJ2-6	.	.	CASSEQSSGANVLTF	TGTGCCAGCAGTGAACAGTCCTCTGGGGCCAACGTCCTGACTTTC
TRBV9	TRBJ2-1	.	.	CASSVTLAHNEQFF	TGTGCCAGCAGCGTAACTCTAGCCCACAATGAGCAGTTCTTC
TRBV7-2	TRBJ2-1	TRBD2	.	CASSPGLAGVGEQFF	TGTGCCAGCAGCCCGGGACTAGCGGGAGTTGGTGAGCAGTTCTTC
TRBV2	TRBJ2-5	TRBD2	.	CASSKGLAETQYF	TGTGCCAGCAGCAAGGGACTAGCTGAGACCCAGTACTTC
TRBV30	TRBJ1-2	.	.	CALLQPRGLGYTF	TGTGCCTTGCTACAGCCCAGGGGTCTTGGCTACACCTTC
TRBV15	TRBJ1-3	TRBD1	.	CATSLQGERDSSGNTIYF	TGTGCCACCAGCCTCCAGGGGGAAAGGGACAGTTCTGGAAACACCATATATTTT
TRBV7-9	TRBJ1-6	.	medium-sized	CASSFLARGPNSPLHF	TGTGCCAGCAGCTTTCTAGCCAGGGGCCCTAATTCACCCCTCCACTTT
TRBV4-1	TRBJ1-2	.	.	CASSQDSARANGYTF	TGCGCCAGCAGCCAAGATTCGGCCAGGGCTAATGGCTACACCTTC
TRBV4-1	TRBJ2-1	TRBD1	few	CASSQEINRGWGSGNNEQFF	TGCGCCAGCAGCCAAGAAATTAACAGGGGCTGGGGATCGGGGAATAATGAGCAGTTCTTC
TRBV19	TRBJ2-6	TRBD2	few	CASSIWTSGSSGANVLTF	TGTGCCAGTAGTATTTGGACTAGCGGGAGTTCTGGGGCCAACGTCCTGACTTTC
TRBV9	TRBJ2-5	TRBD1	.	CASSRTPGQPSETQYF	TGTGCCAGCAGCAGAACACCGGGACAGCCCTCGGAGACCCAGTACTTC
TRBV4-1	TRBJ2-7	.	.	CASSQDVKWSYEQYF	TGCGCCAGCAGCCAAGATGTTAAGTGGAGCTACGAGCAGTACTTC
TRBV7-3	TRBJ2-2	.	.	CASKGGDTGELFF	TGTGCCAGCAAAGGCGGGGACACCGGGGAGCTGTTTTTT
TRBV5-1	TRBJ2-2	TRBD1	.	CASSPRGQGTGELFF	TGCGCCAGCAGCCCACGGGGACAGGGAACCGGGGAGCTGTTTTTT
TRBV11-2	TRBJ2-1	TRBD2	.	CASSGRTSGRANEQFF	TGTGCCAGCAGCGGGCGGACTAGCGGGAGGGCGAATGAGCAGTTCTTC
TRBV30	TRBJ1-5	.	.	CAWSVLGQPQHF	TGTGCCTGGAGTGTACTAGGTCAGCCCCAGCATTTT
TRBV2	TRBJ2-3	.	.	CASRTGSWDTQYF	TGTGCCAGCAGGACCGGGAGTTGGGATACGCAGTATTTT
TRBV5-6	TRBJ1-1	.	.	CASSYSYTEAFF	TGTGCCAGCAGCTACAGTTACACTGAAGCTTTCTTT
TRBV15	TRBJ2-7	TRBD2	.	CATSEWTSGSRGEQYF	TGTGCCACCAGCGAATGGACTAGCGGGAGTAGGGGGGAGCAGTACTTC